These 27 T cell receptor beta chains originate from one sample sequenced in a study of T-cell memory formation after mild COVID-19. TCRdb reanalysed the 5' RACE reads using MiXCR and keeps one entry per CDR3 protein. The sample includes about 610,000 distinct CDR3 sequences, approximately 15% of them seen just once. Sequenced material: PBMCs or a T cell subset sorted from them (not recorded which). Source of these receptors: an adult woman who had mild COVID-19 (a few samples of this study predate the infection). Cell type and time point are not known.

The rearrangement joins TRBV9 to TRBJ2-7, with 7 bases matching TRBD2. The CDR3 has 13 amino acids. Trimming cost V 4 bases and J 3 bases; bases outside gene matches: 4. The germline V gene encodes CDR1 SGDLS and CDR2 YYNGEE. The CDR3 is CASSSGLDYEQYF. The DNA of the CDR3 is TGTGCCAGCAGCTCCGGACTAGACTACGAGCAGTACTTC.

The gene calls are TRBV19 and TRBJ2-3; 13 bases match TRBD2. This CDR3 is built from 17 residues. Looked up from germline, CDR1 is LNHDA and CDR2 is SQIVND (reference sequence). Trimming at V came to 5 bases and at J to 5 bases, leaving 10 bases not matched to a gene. CDR3 nucleotides: TGTGCCAGTAGTGCCCGGACTAGCGGGAGCTATGGAGATACGCAGTATTTT. Protein: CASSARTSGSYGDTQYF.

The chain uses TRBV4-2 and TRBJ2-7; D is unclear. This CDR3 spans 12 amino acids. The germline CDR1 and CDR2 sequences are LGHNA and YNFKEQ. V dropped 3 bases and J dropped 7 bases, with 10 bases sitting between them. The CDR3 loop reads CASSQGYVEQYF. Written as DNA, the CDR3 is TGTGCCAGCAGCCAGGGGTATGTGGAGCAGTACTTC.

This clonotype was observed many times. The rearrangement uses TRBV5-1 and TRBJ2-7, with D possibly being TRBD2 (5 bases). CDR3 length: 15 amino acids. Per germline, CDR1 SGHRS and CDR2 YFSETQ. V lost 2 bases and J lost 3, with 15 bases in between. The CDR3 sequence: CASSFGSAGLYEQYF. In nucleotides, the CDR3 is TGCGCCAGCAGCTTTGGCAGCGCGGGCCTCTACGAGCAGTACTTC. The full variable domain, rest sourced from reference TRBV5-1 and TRBJ2-7, is KAGVTQTPRYLIKTRGQQVTLSCSPISGHRSVSWYQQTPGQGLQFLFEYFSETQRNKGNFPGRFSGRQFSNSRSEMNVSTLELGDSALYLCASSFGSAGLYEQYFGPGTRLTVT.

This clonotype appeared a few times. The chain is built from TRBV7-2 and TRBJ1-2; 9 bases are a match to TRBD1. The CDR3 has 15 residues. The trim removed 5 bases at V and 8 bases at J, leaving 12 bases unmatched. Germline V gives CDR1 SGHTA, CDR2 FQGNSA. The CDR3 sequence: CASSPGAGTGFGYTF. Written as DNA, the CDR3 is TGTGCCAGCAGCCCGGGTGCCGGGACAGGGTTCGGCTACACCTTC. Complete variable domain (other parts from reference TRBV7-2 and TRBJ1-2): GAGVSQSPSNKVTEKGKDVELRCDPISGHTALYWYRQSLGQGLEFLIYFQGNSAPDKSGLPSDRFSAERTGGSVSTLTIQRTQQEDSAVYLCASSPGAGTGFGYTFGSGTRLTVV.

This clonotype was seen more than once but under ten times. The rearrangement uses TRBV4-2 and TRBJ2-5, with a possible D match to TRBD1 (5 bases). Trimming took 0 bases from V and 3 from J, leaving 11 bases between them. CDR1 LGHNA and CDR2 YNFKEQ come from the germline V gene. The CDR3 covers 15 residues. The CDR3 DNA reads as TGTGCCAGCAGCCAAGATAGAGGACAAAAAGAGACCCAGTACTTC. Its translation is CASSQDRGQKETQYF.

This clonotype occurred a few times. V and J are TRBV5-1 and TRBJ1-4; possibly TRBD1 for D (6 bases). V lost 5 bases and J lost 7, with 12 bases in between. The CDR3 sequence is 13 residues long. CDR1 is SGHRS and CDR2 is YFSETQ in the germline V gene. The CDR3 spells CASRQQGREKLFF. CDR3 nucleotides: TGCGCCAGCAGGCAACAGGGCCGTGAAAAACTGTTTTTT. The full variable domain, its missing parts supplied by reference TRBV5-1 and TRBJ1-4, is KAGVTQTPRYLIKTRGQQVTLSCSPISGHRSVSWYQQTPGQGLQFLFEYFSETQRNKGNFPGRFSGRQFSNSRSEMNVSTLELGDSALYLCASRQQGREKLFFGSGTQLSVL.

This clonotype was recorded a few times. The rearrangement links TRBV6-5 to TRBJ1-1; 7 nucleotides align to TRBD1. This CDR3 has 12 amino acids. Germline V CDR1 and CDR2: MNHEY, SVGAGI. V dropped 7 bases and J dropped 5; count of bases not matched to a gene: 4. CDR3 nucleotide sequence: TGTGCCAGCATCCAGGGGGGGACTGAAGCTTTCTTT. Its translation: CASIQGGTEAFF.

Of note for this clonotype: The CDR3 does not close with the conserved phenylalanine or tryptophan, likely indicating a read error. V usage is TRBV12-3 or TRBV12-4 and J usage is TRBJ2-1; TRBD1 matches at 10 bases. The V and J ends lost 5 bases and 5 bases, in that order; junction bases with no gene match: 15. The length of the CDR3 is 18 residues. In nucleotides, the CDR3 is TGTGCCAGCAGTCCCTCGTCCCGGGACAGGGGAACTAACAATGAGCAGTTCTTA. Translated, it gives CASSPSSRDRGTNNEQFL.

The chain recombines TRBV7-2 with TRBJ2-1, with 10 bases lining up with TRBD2. This CDR3 has 16 amino acids. V shed 5 bases and J 8 bases; nucleotides not matched to a gene: 12. The germline V gene encodes CDR1 SGHTA and CDR2 FQGNSA. The CDR3 loop reads CASSPKASGGFHEQFF. CDR3 in DNA: TGTGCCAGCAGCCCTAAGGCTAGCGGGGGTTTCCATGAGCAGTTCTTC.

This clonotype has ten or more counts. The chain recombines TRBV7-2 with TRBJ2-1; the match to TRBD2 covers 7 bases. This CDR3 contains 17 residues. V shed 1 base, J shed 0 bases, and the junction held 6 bases outside the gene matches. The germline V gene encodes CDR1 SGHTA and CDR2 FQGNSA. This CDR3 reads CASSLGLAGGSYNEQFF. The CDR3 nucleotides are TGTGCCAGCAGCTTAGGATTAGCGGGCGGCTCCTACAATGAGCAGTTCTTC.

The V and J genes are TRBV30 and TRBJ2-5; D ambiguous. Germline V gives CDR1 GTSNPN, CDR2 SVGIG (reference sequence). The V gene lost 5 bases and the J gene lost 5 bases, with 21 bases spanning the gap. The CDR3 has 15 residues. Here the CDR3 DNA reads TGTGCCTGGGGTCGAGGCGTCCCTCCCCGTGAGACCCAGTACTTC. This gives the protein CAWGRGVPPRETQYF.

This clonotype was detected only a few times. The chain uses TRBV7-8 and TRBJ2-7, with TRBD2 matching 8 bases. The CDR3 contains 16 residues. Germline V gives CDR1 SGHVS, CDR2 FQNEAQ. Trimming removed 0 bases from V and 6 bases from J; junction bases left unmatched: 10. The CDR3 DNA sequence: TGTGCCAGCAGCTTAGCAAGTAGCGGGACTGGCTCCGAGCAGTACTTC. Protein: CASSLASSGTGSEQYF.

V and J are TRBV2 and TRBJ1-5; 8 nucleotides line up with TRBD1. The V gene's germline CDR1 is SNHLY and CDR2 FYNNEI. This CDR3 has 14 residues. J gave up 6 bases and V 6 bases, and 7 bases lay outside the gene matches. The CDR3 region is CASRGIRGLQPQHF. In DNA, the CDR3 is TGTGCCAGCAGGGGTATCAGGGGGCTTCAGCCCCAGCATTTT.

This clonotype was counted between two and nine times. The genes are TRBV18 and TRBJ2-3, with D tentatively TRBD2 (5 bases). Germline lookup yields CDR1 KGHSH and CDR2 LQKENI. Trimming removed 3 bases from V and 5 bases from J, with 9 bases in between. The CDR3 has 13 amino acids. The CDR3 DNA reads as TGTGCCAGCTCACCCCCCGGGGTAGATACGCAGTATTTT. It translates to CASSPPGVDTQYF. The full variable domain, rest sourced from reference TRBV18 and TRBJ2-3, is NAGVMQNPRHLVRRRGQEARLRCSPMKGHSHVYWYRQLPEEGLKFMVYLQKENIIDESGMPKERFSAEFPKEGPSILRIQQVVRGDSAAYFCASSPPGVDTQYFGPGTRLTVL.

This clonotype occurred a few times. This chain connects TRBV7-9 to TRBJ1-4; 8 nucleotides agree with TRBD1. J gave up 4 bases and V 5 bases, and 6 bases lay outside the gene matches. Germline values: CDR1 SEHNR, CDR2 FQNEAQ (reference sequence). This CDR3 is 15 amino acids long. The chain's CDR3 is CASSVTGVFNEKLFF. CDR3 sequence (DNA): TGTGCCAGCAGCGTGACAGGGGTGTTTAATGAAAAACTGTTTTTT.

This clonotype was counted between two and nine times. This rearrangement joins TRBV5-1 to TRBJ2-7, with a possible D match to TRBD2 (7 bases). This CDR3 contains 12 residues. Looked up from germline, CDR1 is SGHRS and CDR2 is YFSETQ. The V gene lost 5 bases and the J gene lost 6 bases, with 12 bases spanning the gap. The CDR3 nucleotides are TGCGCCAGCAGTGCAGGGGAGGGCGAGCAGTACTTC. It specifies CASSAGEGEQYF.

This clonotype was seen a few times. The V and J genes are TRBV7-2 and TRBJ1-2; the D gene is possibly TRBD1 (5 bases). The germline V gene encodes CDR1 SGHTA and CDR2 FQGNSA. There are 15 residues in the CDR3. V shed 0 bases and J shed 4 bases, with 12 bases lying between them. The CDR3 DNA sequence: TGTGCCAGCAGCTTAGCAGACGACAGCGCCTATGGCTACACCTTC. Translated: CASSLADDSAYGYTF.

This clonotype appeared many times. The chain links TRBV6-6 to TRBJ2-1; 7 nucleotides match TRBD2. V shed 3 bases and J 5 bases; nucleotides not matched to a gene: 7. This CDR3 comprises 15 residues. Germline assignment: CDR1 MNHNY and CDR2 SVGAGI (reference sequence). This CDR3 reads CASSYGGSLDNEQFF. The DNA of the CDR3 is TGTGCCAGCAGTTATGGCGGGAGTTTAGACAATGAGCAGTTCTTC.

This clonotype was counted ten times or more. The chain couples TRBV10-3 to TRBJ2-7; unclear D gene. The CDR3 consists of 11 residues. The V gene's germline CDR1 is ENHRY and CDR2 SYGVKD. V was cut by 3 bases and J by 6 bases, with 6 bases left in between. The CDR3 protein is CAISDMGEQYF. CDR3 coding DNA: TGTGCCATCAGTGATATGGGCGAGCAGTACTTC.

This sequence joins TRBV24-1 and TRBJ2-1; 8 bases are shared with TRBD1. The CDR3 contains 14 residues. Germline V gene data show CDR1 as KGHDR and CDR2 as SFDVKD. With 5 bases clipped from V and 7 bases from J, the junction kept 6 bases outside the gene matches. The CDR3 DNA reads TGTGCCACCAGTGGGACAGGGAATTGGAATGAGCAGTTCTTC. The encoded protein is CATSGTGNWNEQFF.

The chain links TRBV19 to TRBJ1-5; tentative D call: TRBD1 (6 bases). The germline V gene encodes CDR1 LNHDA and CDR2 SQIVND (reference sequence). V was clipped by 4 bases and J by 2 bases, with 18 bases between them. There are 17 residues in the CDR3. CDR3 region: CASSTGQTIARNQPQHF. In DNA, the CDR3 is TGTGCCAGTAGTACCGGACAGACCATCGCTCGCAATCAGCCCCAGCATTTT.

This clonotype was seen only once. This chain joins TRBV6-6 and TRBJ2-7, with 8 bases identical to TRBD1. V lost 6 bases, J lost 2 bases, and 6 bases stayed unmatched. Germline lookup yields CDR1 MNHNY and CDR2 SVGAGI (reference sequence). The CDR3 has 14 residues. This CDR3 reads CASRWTGSPYEQYF. The CDR3 DNA reads TGTGCCAGCAGATGGACAGGGAGCCCCTACGAGCAGTACTTC.

This clonotype was counted only a few times. The V and J genes are TRBV7-3 and TRBJ1-1, with a tentative D call TRBD1 (6 bases). The CDR3 covers 14 residues. Trimming cost V 1 base and J 2 bases, with 8 bases left between them. Germline CDR1 and CDR2: SGHTA and FQGTGA. CDR3 sequence: CASSLKGGNTEAFF. The DNA for the CDR3 is TGTGCCAGCAGCTTAAAGGGGGGTAACACTGAAGCTTTCTTT.

This clonotype occurred a few times. The chain is built from TRBV7-9 and TRBJ2-1, with unresolved D. V gave up 4 bases and J gave up 8 bases, with 21 bases separating them. CDR3 size: 16 residues. CDR1 and CDR2 from the germline V gene are SEHNR and FQNEAQ (reference sequence). The CDR3 spells CASSSGKITHEDEQFF. CDR3 nucleotide sequence: TGTGCCAGCAGCTCCGGAAAGATCACCCACGAAGATGAGCAGTTCTTC.

The chain recombines TRBV7-2 with TRBJ2-5; 7 bases are a match to TRBD2. The trim removed 1 base at V and 2 bases at J, leaving 7 bases unmatched. Germline V gives CDR1 SGHTA, CDR2 FQGNSA. The CDR3 has 16 residues. In DNA form, the CDR3 reads TGTGCCAGCAGCTTAGAAATTGCCGGGGGGCAAGAGACCCAGTACTTC. Protein product: CASSLEIAGGQETQYF.

This clonotype turned up a few times. V usage is TRBV7-2 and J usage is TRBJ2-7; 8 positions agree with TRBD2. The CDR3 has 15 amino acids. The V and J ends lost 1 base and 7 bases, in that order; junction bases with no gene match: 9. Germline V gives CDR1 SGHTA, CDR2 FQGNSA. The CDR3 protein is CASSLGGGRLKEQYF. CDR3 bases: TGTGCCAGCAGCTTAGGCGGCGGGAGGTTGAAGGAGCAGTACTTC.